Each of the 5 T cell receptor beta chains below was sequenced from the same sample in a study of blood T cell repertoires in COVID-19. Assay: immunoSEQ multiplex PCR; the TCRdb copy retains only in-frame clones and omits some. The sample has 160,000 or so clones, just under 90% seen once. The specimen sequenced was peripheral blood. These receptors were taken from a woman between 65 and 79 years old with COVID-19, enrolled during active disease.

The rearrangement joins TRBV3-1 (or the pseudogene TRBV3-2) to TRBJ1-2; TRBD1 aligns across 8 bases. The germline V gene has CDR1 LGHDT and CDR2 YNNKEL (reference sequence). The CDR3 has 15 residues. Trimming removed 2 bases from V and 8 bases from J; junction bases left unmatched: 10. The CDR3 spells CASSQLDRVAGGYTF. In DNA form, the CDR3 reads TGTGCCAGCAGCCAATTGGACAGGGTAGCCGGGGGCTACACCTTC.

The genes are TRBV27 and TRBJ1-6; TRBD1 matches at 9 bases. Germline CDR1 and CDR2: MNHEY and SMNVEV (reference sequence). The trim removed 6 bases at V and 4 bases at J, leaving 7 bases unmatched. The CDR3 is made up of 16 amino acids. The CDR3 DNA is TGTGCCAGCAGCACGACAGGGGGAAGGTATAATTCACCCCTCCACTTT. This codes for CASSTTGGRYNSPLHF.

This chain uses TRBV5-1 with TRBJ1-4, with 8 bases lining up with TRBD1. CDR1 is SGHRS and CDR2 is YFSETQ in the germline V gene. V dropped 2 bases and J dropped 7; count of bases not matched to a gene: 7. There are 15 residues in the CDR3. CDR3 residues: CASSFIQGGGEKLFF. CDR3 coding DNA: TGCGCCAGCAGCTTCATACAGGGGGGCGGTGAAAAACTGTTTTTT.

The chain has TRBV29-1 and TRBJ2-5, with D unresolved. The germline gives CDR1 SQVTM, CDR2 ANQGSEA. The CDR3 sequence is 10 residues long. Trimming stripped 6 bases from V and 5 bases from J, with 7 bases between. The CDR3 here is CSVQLETQYF. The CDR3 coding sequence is TGCAGCGTACAGTTGGAGACCCAGTACTTC.

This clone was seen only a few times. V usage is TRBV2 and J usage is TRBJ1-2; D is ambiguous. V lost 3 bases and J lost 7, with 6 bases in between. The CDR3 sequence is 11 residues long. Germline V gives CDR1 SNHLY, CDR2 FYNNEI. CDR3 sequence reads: CASSDGSGYTF. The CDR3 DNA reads TGTGCCAGCAGTGACGGGTCTGGCTACACCTTC.